These 12 T cell receptor beta chains share one sample of origin, sequenced in a study of cytomegalovirus exposure and HLA in healthy donors. Both 60 Vbeta primers and 13 Jbeta primers went into the PCR. Clones were read by immunoSEQ multiplex PCR, and TCRdb kept only the in-frame ones, dropping some. Among around 140,000 clones listed, less than 80% were seen once. Sequenced: PBMCs. The receptor source for this set is a man aged 50 or older in good health and CMV-seropositive.

The chain joins TRBV19 to TRBJ2-1, with 12 bases fitting TRBD1. This CDR3 is 16 amino acids long. Trimming at V came to 2 bases and at J to 9 bases, leaving 8 bases not matched to a gene. Germline CDR1 is LNHDA and CDR2 is SQIVND (reference sequence). The CDR3 coding sequence is TGTGCCAGTAGTATAACAGCCGGGACAGGGGGCACTGAGCAGTTCTTC. Translation gives CASSITAGTGGTEQFF. The whole variable domain, filled in from reference TRBV19 and TRBJ2-1, reads DGGITQSPKYLFRKEGQNVTLSCEQNLNHDAMYWYRQDPGQGLRLIYYSQIVNDFQKGDIAEGYSVSREKKESFPLTVTSAQKNPTAFYLCASSITAGTGGTEQFFGPGTRLTVL.

V usage is TRBV29-1 and J usage is TRBJ2-1; 7 nucleotides line up with TRBD2. The ends lost 3 bases at V and 7 bases at J; junction bases unmatched: 3. This CDR3 has 12 amino acids. In germline, CDR1 is SQVTM, CDR2 ANQGSEA. As DNA, the CDR3 is TGCAGCGTTGAGGGGGGGGGTAATGAGCAGTTCTTC. It codes for CSVEGGGNEQFF.

The table lists this clone with a count of one. The chain carries TRBV6-1 and TRBJ1-5; TRBD1 is a possible D gene (6 bases). Germline lookup yields CDR1 MNHNS and CDR2 SASEGT. Trimming cost V 1 base and J 1 base, with 11 bases left between them. This CDR3 has 16 residues. CDR3 amino acids: CASSEEMGASNQPQHF. The CDR3 DNA reads TGTGCCAGCAGTGAAGAAATGGGGGCGAGCAATCAGCCCCAGCATTTT.

The chain employs TRBV6-5 and TRBJ2-1; 13 bases match TRBD2. The germline gives CDR1 MNHEY, CDR2 SVGAGI. The length of the CDR3 is 16 residues. The V gene end was trimmed by 2 bases and the J gene end by 4 bases; junction bases not matched to a gene: 2. CDR3 coding DNA: TGTGCCAGCAGTTACGGGGGACTAGCGGGGTACAATGAGCAGTTCTTC. The encoded protein is CASSYGGLAGYNEQFF.

This clone was recorded a few times. The V gene is TRBV10-3, the J gene TRBJ2-4, with 8 bases fitting TRBD2. The CDR3 covers 16 residues. Trimming at V came to 10 bases and at J to 8 bases, leaving 19 bases not matched to a gene. Germline CDR1 is ENHRY and CDR2 is SYGVKD. The CDR3 DNA is TGTGCCAGCAGCCGCGGTAGCGGGGCGGTAGGGGACATTCAGTACTTC. Translating it yields CASSRGSGAVGDIQYF.

The chain employs TRBV25-1 and TRBJ2-1; 10 bases match TRBD1. Trimming cost V 6 bases and J 5 bases; bases outside gene matches: 7. Germline V gives CDR1 MGHDK, CDR2 SYGVNS. The CDR3 covers 15 residues. The CDR3 reads CASRGGQGIDNEQFF. The CDR3 region has the DNA TGTGCCAGCAGGGGGGGACAGGGGATCGACAATGAGCAGTTCTTC.

This clone was observed a few times. This rearrangement joins TRBV6-1 to TRBJ2-7; 7 bases are shared with TRBD1. Per the germline V gene, CDR1 is MNHNS and CDR2 is SASEGT. This CDR3 is 15 amino acids long. V trimming: 4 bases; J trimming: 2 bases; junction bases outside the gene matches: 8. The CDR3 DNA sequence: TGTGCCAGCAGTGTGGCCCCCGGACAGGCCTACGAGCAGTACTTC. Residues: CASSVAPGQAYEQYF.

This clone has just a few counts. The genes are TRBV6-5 and TRBJ1-1; TRBD1 is a possible D gene (5 bases). This CDR3 region has 15 residues. The V gene's germline CDR1 is MNHEY and CDR2 SVGAGI. Trimming took off 4 bases at V and 6 bases at J, with 18 bases between the two ends. The CDR3 loop is CASSSGGGMHAEAFF. The CDR3 DNA reads TGTGCCAGCAGTTCTGGGGGAGGAATGCACGCTGAAGCTTTCTTT.

This clone turned up a few times. The gene calls are TRBV14 and TRBJ1-1; 9 bases match TRBD1. Trimming at V came to 3 bases and at J to 13 bases, leaving 9 bases not matched to a gene. The CDR3 has 13 amino acids. Germline CDR1 and CDR2: SGHDN and FVKESK. In nucleotides, the CDR3 is TGTGCCAGCAGCCAGACAGGGGGAAGTGTAGGTTTCTTT. Its protein product is CASSQTGGSVGFF.

The genes are TRBV7-2 and TRBJ1-1; 8 nucleotides line up with TRBD1. The CDR3 is 16 amino acids. Germline V gene data show CDR1 as SGHTA and CDR2 as FQGNSA. The V and J ends lost 5 bases and 1 base, in that order; junction bases with no gene match: 9. The CDR3 is CASSNGQGVSNTEAFF. Written as DNA, the CDR3 is TGTGCCAGCAGCAACGGACAGGGAGTATCGAACACTGAAGCTTTCTTT.

The J gene is TRBJ1-1, the V gene TRBV4-1, with 9 bases fitting TRBD1. J was trimmed by 6 bases and V by 2 bases; bases with no gene match: 1. The CDR3 extends over 13 amino acids. Germline values: CDR1 MGHRA, CDR2 YSYEKL. The DNA for the CDR3 is TGCGCCAGCAGCCAAACAGGGGGCCCTGAAGCTTTCTTT. Its protein is CASSQTGGPEAFF.

J is TRBJ1-3 and V is TRBV9, with a possible D match to TRBD1 (6 bases). This CDR3 is built from 15 residues. Germline assignment: CDR1 SGDLS and CDR2 YYNGEE. V lost 0 bases, J lost 7 bases, and 14 bases lay in between. CDR3 nucleotide sequence: TGTGCCAGCAGCGTAGTAGGGGGTCCTTGGAACACCATATATTTT. It specifies CASSVVGGPWNTIYF.